The entry that follows covers one TCR beta chain sequence. An end of the junction does not agree with germline; a read error may underlie this. From germline, CDR1 is SEHNR and CDR2 FQNEAQ (reference sequence). The CDR3 sequence is 18 residues long. This record belongs to a study of patients and donors after allogeneic stem cell transplantation. TCRdb independently ran MiXCR on the RT-PCR reads; one entry per CDR3 protein. The repertoire holds some 24,000 distinct CDR3 sequences, roughly 43% seen once, with over 70% in the top ten. The sequence was collected from a human donor who was either an allogeneic HSCT recipient or a stem cell or donor lymphocyte infusion donor (not recorded which). It is not recorded whose cells these are; they may come from a transplant donor. The sequenced sample was blood, either unsorted or a sorted T cell fraction (not recorded which). The V call is TRBV7-9, the J call TRBJ2-5; 8 positions agree with TRBD2. In nucleotides, the CDR3 is TGTGCCGGCAGCTCAAGAGAAATAGTAGCGGGGCGCCAAGAGACCCAGTACTTC. Protein product: CAGSSREIVAGRQETQYF.